This TCR beta chain was identified in a study of shared clonotypes between healthy human individuals. Germline CDR1 SEHNR, CDR2 FQNEAQ (reference sequence). Trimming at V came to 5 bases and at J to 0 bases, leaving 3 bases not matched to a gene. CDR3 size: 15 residues. Some clones are missing from TCRdb's copy, which holds only in-frame ones; the method was immunoSEQ multiplex PCR. The data show 1.6 million or so clones, more than 95% seen once. This sequence was found in a man aged 25 to 45 in good health. The chain couples TRBV7-9 to TRBJ2-2, with 7 positions matching TRBD1. The sequenced sample was naive CD4+ T cells sorted from blood. The subset is: CD45RA+ positively selected. In nucleotides, the CDR3 is TGTGCCAGCAGCCGACAGGGACCGAACACCGGGGAGCTGTTTTTT. It translates to CASSRQGPNTGELFF.